Listed below are T cell receptor beta chains from one sample, sequenced in a study of blood T cell repertoires in COVID-19. Profiled with immunoSEQ multiplex PCR; TCRdb holds only in-frame clones, not every one. The sample has 62,000 or so clones; approximately 80% are singletons. Sequences were obtained from peripheral blood. The receptors derive from a man aged 55-75 years with COVID-19, enrolled during active disease. Each CDR3 is given with its conserved first and last residue. A D gene is named only where the DNA matches it firmly. Only some rows state a clone size, as once, few, many or a class for expanded clones.

D gene	clone size	V gene	J gene	CDR3 DNA	CDR3 protein
NA	once	TRBV5-1	TRBJ2-2	TGCGCCAGCAGCTCCAAGATCTCAGGTATCACCGGGGAGCTGTTTTTT	CASSSKISGITGELFF
TRBD2	few	TRBV6-5	TRBJ2-1	TGTGCCAGCAGTTACTCCGGGAGGTCCTTTAATGAGCAGTTCTTC	CASSYSGRSFNEQFF
NA	NA	TRBV2	TRBJ2-1	TGTGCCAGCCTAGAACAGGGAAATTACAATGAGCAGTTCTTC	CASLEQGNYNEQFF
TRBD2	NA	TRBV10-1	TRBJ2-7	TGCGCCAGCAGTGGCCCCTCACTAGCGGGGGGAACCTACGAGCAGTACTTC	CASSGPSLAGGTYEQYF
NA	NA	TRBV12-3/TRBV12-4	TRBJ2-2	TGTGCCAGCACCCCTCCCACCGGGGAGCTGTTTTTT	CASTPPTGELFF
NA	NA	TRBV30	TRBJ1-5	TGTGCCTGGGATACAGGGAGAAATCAGCCCCAGCATTTT	CAWDTGRNQPQHF
NA	NA	TRBV11-2	TRBJ1-2	TGTGCCAGCAGCTTTTCCCAGCGGGGTGGCTACACCTTC	CASSFSQRGGYTF
TRBD1	NA	TRBV5-1	TRBJ2-5	TGCGCCAGCATGGTACAGGGGGCAAAAGAGACCCAGTACTTC	CASMVQGAKETQYF
NA	NA	TRBV11-3	TRBJ2-5	TGTGCCAGCAGCCCGGGGTTGATCGACAGGCGCATAGAGACCCAGTACTTC	CASSPGLIDRRIETQYF
TRBD2	NA	TRBV7-6	TRBJ2-3	TGTGCCAGCAGCTTAGGACTAGCGGGCACAGATACGCAGTATTTT	CASSLGLAGTDTQYF
NA	NA	TRBV7-3	TRBJ1-5	TGTGCCAGCAGGAAACCTGGCCATAGCAATCAGCCCCAGCATTTT	CASRKPGHSNQPQHF
NA	NA	TRBV5-4	TRBJ2-7	TGTGCCAGCAGTCGGGTCGGCTCCTACGAGCAGTACTTC	CASSRVGSYEQYF
NA	few	TRBV29-1	TRBJ1-1	TGCAGCGTTGAAGGGTGGGCGAACACTGAAGCTTTCTTT	CSVEGWANTEAFF
NA	NA	TRBV7-9	TRBJ2-7	TGTGCCAGCAGCTTAGTCTCAAACGGGGTCGGCTACGAGCAGTACTTC	CASSLVSNGVGYEQYF